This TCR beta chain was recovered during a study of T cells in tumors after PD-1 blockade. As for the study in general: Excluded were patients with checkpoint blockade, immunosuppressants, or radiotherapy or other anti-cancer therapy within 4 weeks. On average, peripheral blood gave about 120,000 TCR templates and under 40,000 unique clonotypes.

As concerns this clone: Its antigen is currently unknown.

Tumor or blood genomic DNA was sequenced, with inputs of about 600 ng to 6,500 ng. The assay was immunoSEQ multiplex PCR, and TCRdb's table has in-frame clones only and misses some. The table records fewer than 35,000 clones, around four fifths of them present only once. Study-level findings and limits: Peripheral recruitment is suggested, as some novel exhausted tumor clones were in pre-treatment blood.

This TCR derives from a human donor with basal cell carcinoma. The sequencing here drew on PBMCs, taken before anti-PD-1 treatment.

This chain's CDR3 is CASSQVGQGIGTEAFF. CDR3 sequence (DNA): TGTGCCAGCAGCCAAGTGGGACAGGGGATAGGAACTGAAGCTTTCTTT. The J gene is TRBJ1-1, the V gene TRBV14; 10 bases are shared with TRBD1. This CDR3 region has 16 residues. Germline CDR1 reads SGHDN; CDR2 reads FVKESK. The V segment lost 1 base and the J segment 5 bases; nucleotides outside the gene matches: 7.